This T cell receptor beta chain was captured by sequencing in a study of HIV-infected children after antiretroviral therapy interruption. Background on the study: Most participating children were previously exposed to EBV and CMV. Continuous-treatment samples came from weeks 0, 48 and 150.

At least ten counts were recorded for this clonotype. Sample treatment: PENTA 11 planned treatment interruption arm or continuous ART arm. Samples needed at least 5 million viable cryopreserved PBMCs. The CDR3 is 12 residues long. Germline assignment: CDR1 ENHRY and CDR2 SYGVKD. V lost 7 bases to trimming and J lost 8 bases, with 14 bases between them. Unique molecular identifiers were included in an RNA-based 3' RACE TCR library. TCRdb redid the calling of the 3' RACE reads with MiXCR, one entry per CDR3 protein. Here the sample spans 6,000 to 8,000 distinct CDR3 sequences, roughly 15% being singletons.

The sequence was collected from a pool of human donors with HIV. Sequences were derived from CD45RO+ CD8+ T cells from PBMCs, pooled from several time points, sampled from a donor given antiretroviral therapy, either interrupted or continuous. As for subset: memory CD8+ CD45RO+ CD45RA- T cells. The chain combines TRBV10-3 with TRBJ1-2; D is undetermined. The CDR3 sequence: CAITRDTGGYTF. In DNA, the CDR3 is TGTGCCATCACGCGAGACACCGGGGGCTACACCTTC.